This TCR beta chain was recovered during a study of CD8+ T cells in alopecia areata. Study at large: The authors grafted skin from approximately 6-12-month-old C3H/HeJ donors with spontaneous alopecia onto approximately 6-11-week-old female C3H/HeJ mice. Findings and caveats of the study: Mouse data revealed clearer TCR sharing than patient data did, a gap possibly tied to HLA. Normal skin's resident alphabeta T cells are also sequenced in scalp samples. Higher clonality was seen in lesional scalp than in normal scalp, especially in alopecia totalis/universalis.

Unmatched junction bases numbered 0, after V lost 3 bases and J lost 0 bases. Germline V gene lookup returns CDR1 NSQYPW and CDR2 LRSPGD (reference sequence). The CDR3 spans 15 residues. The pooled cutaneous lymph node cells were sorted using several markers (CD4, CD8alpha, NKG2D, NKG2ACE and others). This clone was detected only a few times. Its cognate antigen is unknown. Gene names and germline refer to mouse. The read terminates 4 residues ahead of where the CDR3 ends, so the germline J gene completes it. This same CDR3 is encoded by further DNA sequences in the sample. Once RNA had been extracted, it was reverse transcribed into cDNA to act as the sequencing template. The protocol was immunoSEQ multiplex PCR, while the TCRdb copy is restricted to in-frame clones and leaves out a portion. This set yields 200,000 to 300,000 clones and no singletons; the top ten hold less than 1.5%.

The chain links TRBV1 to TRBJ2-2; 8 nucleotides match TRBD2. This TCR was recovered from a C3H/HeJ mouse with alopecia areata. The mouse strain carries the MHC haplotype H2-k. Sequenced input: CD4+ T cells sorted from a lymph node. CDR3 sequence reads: CTCSAGLANTGQLYF. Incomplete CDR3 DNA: TGCACCTGCAGTGCGGGACTGGCAAACACCGGG.